A single sample is the source of the 21 T cell receptor beta chains below, sequenced in a study of T cell repertoires in cytomegalovirus infection. For these receptors, no antigen is known. TCRdb itself ran the reads through MiXCR, one entry per CDR3 protein. This sample yields some 700,000 distinct CDR3 sequences, of which 30% to 40% are seen a single time; around a sixth belongs to the top ten. The sequencing used cultured PBMCs, collected from culture after CMV antigen stimulation. These receptors were collected from a human donor in good health (CMV status not recorded). Some clones in this sample may be carry-over from other donors' samples.

The chain carries TRBV7-2 and TRBJ2-1; possibly TRBD2 for D (5 bases). Germline V gene sequence: CDR1 SGHTA, CDR2 FQGNSA. The V gene lost 1 base and the J gene lost 8 bases, with 21 bases spanning the gap. The CDR3 contains 17 residues. The CDR3 nucleotides read TGTGCCAGCAGCTTAGTAGGACTCCGCATCGACGGCGATGAGCAGTTCTTC. Amino acids: CASSLVGLRIDGDEQFF.

The chain is built from TRBV7-2 and TRBJ1-2, with 10 bases that match TRBD1. Germline CDR1 and CDR2: SGHTA and FQGNSA. This CDR3 spans 14 amino acids. V shed 5 bases and J 5 bases; nucleotides not matched to a gene: 5. CDR3 in amino acids: CASSPGQGLYGYTF. The CDR3 DNA is TGTGCCAGCAGCCCGGGACAGGGGTTGTATGGCTACACCTTC.

This clonotype was observed a handful of times. The chain carries TRBV2 and TRBJ1-6, with D perhaps TRBD1 (5 bases). The CDR3 has 15 residues. V was shortened by 3 bases and J by 7 bases, with 13 bases between the two germline ends. Germline V gene data show CDR1 as SNHLY and CDR2 as FYNNEI. CDR3 sequence (DNA): TGTGCCAGCAGTGAGTCAGGGACGGTCAATTCACCCCTCCACTTT. Its protein is CASSESGTVNSPLHF.

The genes are TRBV5-4 and TRBJ1-4; 10 bases align to TRBD1. In germline, CDR1 is SGHNT, CDR2 YYREEE (reference sequence). CDR3 length: 15 residues. V was clipped by 4 bases and J by 7 bases; unmatched bases: 7. CDR3 protein: CASSPGQGTGEKLFF. CDR3 coding DNA: TGTGCCAGCAGCCCGGGACAGGGGACGGGTGAAAAACTGTTTTTT.

This rearrangement joins TRBV29-1 to TRBJ1-2; weak D call: TRBD1 (6 bases). Trimming stripped 0 bases from V and 8 bases from J, with 16 bases between. CDR3 size: 14 residues. Per germline, CDR1 SQVTM and CDR2 ANQGSEA. CDR3 in amino acids: CSVEDGPGGGGYTF. CDR3 bases: TGCAGCGTTGAAGATGGACCGGGGGGCGGGGGCTACACCTTC.

The V call is TRBV7-4, the J call TRBJ1-5; TRBD1 is a possible D gene (6 bases). The CDR3 is made up of 12 amino acids. Looked up from germline, CDR1 is SGHVT and CDR2 is SQSDAQ. Deletions cut 3 bases from V and 9 bases from J, with 9 bases between. CDR3 in DNA: TGTGCCAGCAGCTTCCAAGGGGGGCCCCAGCATTTT. Translated, it gives CASSFQGGPQHF.

Notes on this clonotype: The CDR3 ends on some other residue instead of the conserved phenylalanine or tryptophan, so this is likely a read error. The chain links TRBV20-1 to TRBJ1-5, with a possible D match to TRBD1 (5 bases). The CDR3 totals 12 residues. V shed 3 bases and J shed 9 bases, with 12 bases lying between them. The V gene's germline CDR1 is DFQATT and CDR2 SNEGSKA (reference sequence). CDR3 sequence reads: CSASKGFPPQHL. CDR3 DNA sequence: TGCAGTGCTAGTAAGGGGTTTCCGCCCCAGCATTTG.

This clonotype was counted between two and nine times. The chain links TRBV18 to TRBJ2-1, with 9 nucleotides matching TRBD1. J was trimmed by 2 bases and V by 0 bases; bases with no gene match: 2. CDR3 length: 16 amino acids. Germline lookup yields CDR1 KGHSH and CDR2 LQKENI. CDR3 in DNA: TGTGCCAGCTCACCACCGGGACAGGGCCCCTACAATGAGCAGTTCTTC. Translating gives CASSPPGQGPYNEQFF.

The chain employs TRBV19 and TRBJ1-6; D unclear. This CDR3 comprises 13 residues. Trimming removed 2 bases from V and 10 bases from J, with 9 bases in between. Per germline, CDR1 LNHDA and CDR2 SQIVND (reference sequence). CDR3 in DNA: TGTGCCAGTAGTATAAACAGCGGATCACCCCTCCACTTT. This codes for CASSINSGSPLHF.

V gene TRBV19 combines with J gene TRBJ1-2; D gene ambiguous. The CDR3 length is 13 residues. From germline, CDR1 is LNHDA and CDR2 SQIVND (reference sequence). Trimming cost V 5 bases and J 4 bases, with 11 bases left between them. CDR3 residues: CASSFSRSYGYTF. The CDR3, as DNA: TGTGCCAGTAGTTTCAGTAGAAGCTATGGCTACACCTTC.

The chain uses TRBV19 and TRBJ1-5; possible D gene TRBD1, 6 bases. This CDR3 contains 16 residues. V was cut by 10 bases and J by 5 bases, with 24 bases left in between. Germline V CDR1 and CDR2: LNHDA, SQIVND (reference sequence). The DNA of the CDR3 is TGTGCCACCAAGTATCCGCGGTGGCAGGGGTATCAGCCCCAGCATTTT. Translated: CATKYPRWQGYQPQHF.

In this sample, this clonotype turned up a few times. This sequence joins TRBV18 and TRBJ2-3; the match to TRBD2 covers 7 bases. The CDR3 loop spans 17 amino acids. Germline assignment: CDR1 KGHSH and CDR2 LQKENI. Unmatched junction bases numbered 8, after V lost 0 bases and J lost 2 bases. CDR3: CASSPPGLGGATDTQYF. CDR3 DNA: TGTGCCAGCTCACCACCAGGACTAGGAGGGGCCACAGATACGCAGTATTTT.

The V and J genes are TRBV5-4 and TRBJ2-1; 9 bases fit TRBD1. The CDR3 is 16 residues long. Germline loops: CDR1 SGHNT, CDR2 YYREEE (reference sequence). After removal of 5 bases from V and 1 base from J, the junction contained 7 bases not matched to a gene. CDR3 in amino acids: CASSPPGTGSYNEQFF. CDR3 nucleotide sequence: TGTGCCAGCAGTCCGCCGGGGACAGGGTCCTACAATGAGCAGTTCTTC. Filled out from reference TRBV5-4 and TRBJ2-1, the complete variable domain reads ETGVTQSPTHLIKTRGQQVTLRCSSQSGHNTVSWYQQALGQGPQFIFQYYREEENGRGNFPPRFSGLQFPNYSSELNVNALELDDSALYLCASSPPGTGSYNEQFFGPGTRLTVL.

This clonotype was seen a few times. The J gene is TRBJ2-7, the V gene TRBV7-8; 11 bases agree with TRBD2. V was clipped by 4 bases and J by 6 bases; unmatched bases: 5. The CDR3 is made up of 14 amino acids. Germline V gives CDR1 SGHVS, CDR2 FQNEAQ. CDR3 nucleotide sequence: TGTGCCAGCAGCTCCCCCGGGACTAGCGGCGAGCAGTACTTC. Translating it yields CASSSPGTSGEQYF.

This chain's CDR3 is CSAPDLLGGLNTEAFF. The CDR3 DNA is TGCAGTGCGCCGGATTTACTTGGGGGATTGAACACTGAAGCTTTCTTT. The chain links TRBV20-1 to TRBJ1-1, with a weak D call TRBD1 (5 bases). The V gene lost 6 bases and the J gene lost 0 bases, with 20 bases spanning the gap. Germline V gene lookup returns CDR1 DFQATT and CDR2 SNEGSKA (reference sequence). The CDR3 extends over 16 amino acids.

This chain uses TRBV2 with TRBJ1-5, with D tentatively TRBD1 (5 bases). The germline V and J ends were trimmed by 1 base and 1 base, with 11 bases remaining between them. Germline assignment: CDR1 SNHLY and CDR2 FYNNEI. This CDR3 has 16 residues. Written as DNA, the CDR3 is TGTGCCAGCAGTGAAGATCGACAGCCAAGCAATCAGCCCCAGCATTTT. Amino acid sequence: CASSEDRQPSNQPQHF.

The rearrangement joins TRBV7-9 to TRBJ1-3, with 7 positions matching TRBD1. The length of the CDR3 is 14 residues. The ends lost 7 bases at V and 6 bases at J; junction bases unmatched: 9. Germline CDR1 and CDR2: SEHNR and FQNEAQ (reference sequence). CDR3 amino acids: CASTLRGGENTIYF. The DNA for the CDR3 is TGTGCCAGCACCCTGAGAGGGGGCGAAAACACCATATATTTT.

This clonotype was picked up one time. This chain links TRBV12-3 or TRBV12-4 with TRBJ1-5; D remains ambiguous. CDR3 length: 14 residues. V lost 5 bases and J lost 3, with 11 bases in between. The CDR3 DNA reads TGTGCCAGCAGTGAAACGCGATACAATCAGCCCCAGCATTTT. This sequence encodes CASSETRYNQPQHF.

The chain has TRBV6-6 and TRBJ1-1, with TRBD1 matching 8 bases. Germline loops: CDR1 MNHNY, CDR2 SVGAGI (reference sequence). The CDR3 extends over 15 amino acids. The ends lost 5 bases at V and 1 base at J; junction bases unmatched: 6. Here the CDR3 reads CASSNRGGANTEAFF. The CDR3 DNA reads TGTGCCAGCAGTAACAGGGGGGGGGCGAACACTGAAGCTTTCTTT.

The J gene is TRBJ2-5, the V gene TRBV29-1; D is perhaps TRBD1 (6 bases). CDR1 and CDR2 (germline): SQVTM, ANQGSEA. Trimming shortened V by 1 base and J by 2 bases, and 14 bases separated the two germline ends. The CDR3 runs 15 residues. DNA of the CDR3: TGCAGCGTTGAAGGTTCTTCCGGGACACAAGAGACCCAGTACTTC. Translation gives CSVEGSSGTQETQYF.

This clonotype occurred once. The rearrangement links TRBV11-3 to TRBJ2-3; 8 bases fit TRBD1. J lost 1 base, V lost 4 bases, and 4 bases had no gene match. Germline CDR1 SGHNT, CDR2 YENEEA. This CDR3 comprises 15 residues. Here the CDR3 DNA reads TGTGCCAGCAGCTCAGGGGGCCTGGGCACAGATACGCAGTATTTT. It encodes CASSSGGLGTDTQYF.